Sequencing of this T cell receptor beta chain was carried out in a study of blood T cells in healthy people across ages. Trimming left V 2 bases short and J 0 bases short, with 16 bases between. Germline V gives CDR1 SGHDT, CDR2 YYEEEE. CDR3 length: 17 residues. A second PCR, run for roughly 7 to 12 cycles, used a sample-barcoded 5' primer plus a J-beta primer mix. Each CDR3 protein is one row after TCRdb ran MiXCR on the 5' RACE reads. The table has around 1.1 million distinct CDR3 sequences, roughly two fifths seen once. This clonotype came up a few times. The specimen sequenced was blood. This sequence joins TRBV5-6 and TRBJ2-3; D perhaps matches TRBD1 (5 bases). The source is a man aged 18-30 years in good health. CDR3 DNA sequence: TGTGCCAGCAGCTTAGGGGCAACGGACCTTAGCACAGATACGCAGTATTTT. Translation: CASSLGATDLSTDTQYF.